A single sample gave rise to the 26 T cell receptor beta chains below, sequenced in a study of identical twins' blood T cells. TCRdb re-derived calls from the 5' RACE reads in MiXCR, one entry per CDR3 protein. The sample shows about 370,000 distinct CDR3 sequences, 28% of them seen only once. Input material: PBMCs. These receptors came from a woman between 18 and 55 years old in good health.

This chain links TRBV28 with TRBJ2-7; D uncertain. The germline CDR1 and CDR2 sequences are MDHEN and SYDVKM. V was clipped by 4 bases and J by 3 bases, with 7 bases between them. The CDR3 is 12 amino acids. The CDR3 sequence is CASSSPYYEQYF. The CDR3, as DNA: TGTGCCAGCAGTTCCCCTTACTACGAGCAGTACTTC.

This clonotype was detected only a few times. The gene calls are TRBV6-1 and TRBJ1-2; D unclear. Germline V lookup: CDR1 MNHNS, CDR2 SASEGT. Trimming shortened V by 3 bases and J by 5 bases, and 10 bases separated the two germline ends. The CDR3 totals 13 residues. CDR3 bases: TGTGCCAGCAGTGATGCGGGGTTTTATGGCTACACCTTC. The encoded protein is CASSDAGFYGYTF.

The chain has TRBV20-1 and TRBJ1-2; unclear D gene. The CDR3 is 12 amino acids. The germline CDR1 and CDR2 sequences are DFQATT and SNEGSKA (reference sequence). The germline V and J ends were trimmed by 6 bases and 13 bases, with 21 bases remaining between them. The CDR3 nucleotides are TGCAGTGCCCCCGGCCTCCATCAATTCGGCACCTTC. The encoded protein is CSAPGLHQFGTF.

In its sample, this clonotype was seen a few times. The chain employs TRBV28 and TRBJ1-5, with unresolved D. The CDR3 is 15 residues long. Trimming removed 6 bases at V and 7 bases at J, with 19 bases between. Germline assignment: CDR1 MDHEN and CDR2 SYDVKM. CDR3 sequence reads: CASSTDPIMGQPQHF. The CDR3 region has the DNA TGTGCCAGCAGCACGGACCCGATTATGGGGCAGCCCCAGCATTTT.

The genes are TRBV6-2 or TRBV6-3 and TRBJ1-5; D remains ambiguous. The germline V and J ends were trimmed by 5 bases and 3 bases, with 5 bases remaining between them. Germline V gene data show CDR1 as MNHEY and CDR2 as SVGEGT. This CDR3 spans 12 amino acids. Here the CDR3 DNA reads TGTGCCAGCAGTAAGCCCAATCAGCCCCAGCATTTT. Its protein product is CASSKPNQPQHF.

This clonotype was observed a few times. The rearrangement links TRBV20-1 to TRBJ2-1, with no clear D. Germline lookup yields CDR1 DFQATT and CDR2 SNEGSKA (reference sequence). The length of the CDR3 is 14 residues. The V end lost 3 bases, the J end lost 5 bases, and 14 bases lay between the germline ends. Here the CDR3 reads CSARPQPSHNEQFF. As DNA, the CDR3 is TGCAGTGCTAGGCCTCAGCCGAGCCACAATGAGCAGTTCTTC.

The CDR3 reads CASSLSPDGNTIYF. CDR3 DNA: TGTGCCAGCAGCCTAAGCCCTGATGGAAACACCATATATTTT. The chain uses TRBV9 and TRBJ1-3, with D unclear. The CDR3 sequence is 14 residues long. Germline V gives CDR1 SGDLS, CDR2 YYNGEE. Between the trimmed V and J ends, which lost 4 bases and 3 bases, there was a span of 11 bases. The full variable domain, its missing parts supplied by reference TRBV9 and TRBJ1-3, is DSGVTQTPKHLITATGQRVTLRCSPRSGDLSVYWYQQSLDQGLQFLIQYYNGEERAKGNILERFSAQQFPDLHSELNLSSLELGDSALYFCASSLSPDGNTIYFGEGSWLTVV.

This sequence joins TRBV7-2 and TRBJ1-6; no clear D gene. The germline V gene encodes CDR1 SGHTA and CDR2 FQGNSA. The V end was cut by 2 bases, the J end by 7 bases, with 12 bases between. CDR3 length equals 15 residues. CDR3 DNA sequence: TGTGCCAGCAGCTTATTTCGCCCGAACAATTCACCCCTCCACTTT. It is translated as CASSLFRPNNSPLHF.

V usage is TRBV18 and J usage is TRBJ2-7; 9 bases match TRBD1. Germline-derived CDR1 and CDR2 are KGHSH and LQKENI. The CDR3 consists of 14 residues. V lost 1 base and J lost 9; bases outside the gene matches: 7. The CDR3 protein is CASSPLQDRGRQYF. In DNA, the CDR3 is TGTGCCAGCTCACCACTTCAGGACAGGGGTAGGCAGTACTTC.

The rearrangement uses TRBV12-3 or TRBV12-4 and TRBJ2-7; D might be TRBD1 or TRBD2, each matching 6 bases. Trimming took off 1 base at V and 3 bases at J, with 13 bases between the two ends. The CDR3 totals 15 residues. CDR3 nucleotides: TGTGCCAGCAGTTTAGGTCGCGCGGGACACTACGAGCAGTACTTC. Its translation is CASSLGRAGHYEQYF.

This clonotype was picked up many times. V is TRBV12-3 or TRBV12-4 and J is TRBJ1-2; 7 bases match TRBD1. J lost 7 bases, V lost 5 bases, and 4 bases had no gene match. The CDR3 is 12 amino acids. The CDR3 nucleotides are TGTGCCAGCAGTAAGGCAGGGGGTGGCTACACCTTC. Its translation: CASSKAGGGYTF.

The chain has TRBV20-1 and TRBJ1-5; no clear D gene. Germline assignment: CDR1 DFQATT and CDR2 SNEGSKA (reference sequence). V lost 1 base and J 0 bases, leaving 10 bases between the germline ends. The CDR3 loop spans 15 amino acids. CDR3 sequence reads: CSARVSPYSNQPQHF. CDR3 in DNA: TGCAGTGCTAGAGTCAGCCCATATAGCAATCAGCCCCAGCATTTT.

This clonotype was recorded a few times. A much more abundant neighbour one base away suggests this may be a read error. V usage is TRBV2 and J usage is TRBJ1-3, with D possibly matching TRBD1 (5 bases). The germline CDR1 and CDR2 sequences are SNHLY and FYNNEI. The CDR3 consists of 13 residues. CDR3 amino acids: CVSSWDGGNTIYF. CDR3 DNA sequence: TGTGTCAGCTCCTGGGACGGCGGAAACACCATATATTTT.

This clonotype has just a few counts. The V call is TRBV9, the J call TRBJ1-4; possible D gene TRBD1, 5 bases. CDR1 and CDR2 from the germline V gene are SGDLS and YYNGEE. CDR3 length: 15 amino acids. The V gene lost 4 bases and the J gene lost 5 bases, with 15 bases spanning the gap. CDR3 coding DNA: TGTGCCAGCAGCCCCGGGGCTGGGAAGAATGAAAAACTGTTTTTT. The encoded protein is CASSPGAGKNEKLFF.

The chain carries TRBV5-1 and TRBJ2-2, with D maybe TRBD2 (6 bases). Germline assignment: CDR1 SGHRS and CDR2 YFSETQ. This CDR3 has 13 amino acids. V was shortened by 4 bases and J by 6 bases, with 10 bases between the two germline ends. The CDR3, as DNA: TGCGCCAGCAGCCCGGGGGAAGCCGGGGAGCTGTTTTTT. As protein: CASSPGEAGELFF.

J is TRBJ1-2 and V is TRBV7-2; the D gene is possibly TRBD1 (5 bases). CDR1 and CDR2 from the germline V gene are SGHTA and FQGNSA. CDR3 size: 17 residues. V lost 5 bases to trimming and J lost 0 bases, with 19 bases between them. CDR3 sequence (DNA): TGTGCCAGCAGCCCATGGGGACTCGCAATAACTAACTATGGCTACACCTTC. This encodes CASSPWGLAITNYGYTF.

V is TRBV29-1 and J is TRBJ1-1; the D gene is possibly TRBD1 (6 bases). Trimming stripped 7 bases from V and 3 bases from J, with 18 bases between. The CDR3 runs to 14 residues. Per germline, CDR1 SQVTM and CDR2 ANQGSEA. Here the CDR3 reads CSADEAAGDTEAFF. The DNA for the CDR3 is TGCAGCGCCGATGAGGCGGCAGGGGACACTGAAGCTTTCTTT. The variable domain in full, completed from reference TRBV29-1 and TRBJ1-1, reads SAVISQKPSRDICQRGTSLTIQCQVDSQVTMMFWYRQQPGQSLTLIATANQGSEATYESGFVIDKFPISRPNLTFSTLTVSNMSPEDSSIYLCSADEAAGDTEAFFGQGTRLTVV.

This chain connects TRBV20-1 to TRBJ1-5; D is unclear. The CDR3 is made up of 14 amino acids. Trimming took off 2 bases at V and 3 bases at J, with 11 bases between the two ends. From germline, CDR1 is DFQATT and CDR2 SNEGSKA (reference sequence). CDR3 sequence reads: CSARNGEDNQPQHF. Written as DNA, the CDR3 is TGCAGTGCTAGAAACGGGGAGGACAATCAGCCCCAGCATTTT.

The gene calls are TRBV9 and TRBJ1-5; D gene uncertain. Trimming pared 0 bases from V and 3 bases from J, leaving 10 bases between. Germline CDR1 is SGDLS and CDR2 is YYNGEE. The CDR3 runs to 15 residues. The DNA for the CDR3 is TGTGCCAGCAGCGTAGCGCCGGATTACAATCAGCCCCAGCATTTT. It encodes CASSVAPDYNQPQHF.

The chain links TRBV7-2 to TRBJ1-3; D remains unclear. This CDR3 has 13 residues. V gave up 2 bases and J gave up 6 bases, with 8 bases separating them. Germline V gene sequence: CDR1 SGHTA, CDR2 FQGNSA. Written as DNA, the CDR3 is TGTGCCAGCAGCTTAAACATCCCAAACACCATATATTTT. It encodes CASSLNIPNTIYF. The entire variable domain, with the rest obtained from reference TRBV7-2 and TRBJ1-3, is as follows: GAGVSQSPSNKVTEKGKDVELRCDPISGHTALYWYRQSLGQGLEFLIYFQGNSAPDKSGLPSDRFSAERTGGSVSTLTIQRTQQEDSAVYLCASSLNIPNTIYFGEGSWLTVV.

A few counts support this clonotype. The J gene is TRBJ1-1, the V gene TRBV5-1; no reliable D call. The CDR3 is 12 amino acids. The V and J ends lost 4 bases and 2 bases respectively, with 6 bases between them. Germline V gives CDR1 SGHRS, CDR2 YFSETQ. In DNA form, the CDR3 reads TGCGCCAGCAGCATAGAAAACACTGAAGCTTTCTTT. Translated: CASSIENTEAFF.

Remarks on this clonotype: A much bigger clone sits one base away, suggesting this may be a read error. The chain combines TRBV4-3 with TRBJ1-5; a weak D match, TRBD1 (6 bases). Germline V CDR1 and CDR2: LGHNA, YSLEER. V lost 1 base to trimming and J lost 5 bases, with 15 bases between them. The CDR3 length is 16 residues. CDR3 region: CASSQGLGGSDQPQHF. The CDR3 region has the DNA TGCGCCAGCAGCCAAGGTCTTGGGGGCAGCGATCAGCCCCAGCATTTT.

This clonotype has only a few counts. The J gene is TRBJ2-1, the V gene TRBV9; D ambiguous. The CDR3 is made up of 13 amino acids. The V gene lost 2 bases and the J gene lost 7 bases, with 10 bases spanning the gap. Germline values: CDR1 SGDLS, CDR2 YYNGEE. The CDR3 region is CASSVQVENEQFF. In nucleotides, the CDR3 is TGTGCCAGCAGCGTCCAGGTCGAGAATGAGCAGTTCTTC.

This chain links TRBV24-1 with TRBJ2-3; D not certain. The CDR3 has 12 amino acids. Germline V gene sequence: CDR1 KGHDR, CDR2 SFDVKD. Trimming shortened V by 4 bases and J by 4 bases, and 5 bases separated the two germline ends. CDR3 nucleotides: TGTGCCACCAGTGAGGCGGCAGATACGCAGTATTTT. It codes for CATSEAADTQYF.

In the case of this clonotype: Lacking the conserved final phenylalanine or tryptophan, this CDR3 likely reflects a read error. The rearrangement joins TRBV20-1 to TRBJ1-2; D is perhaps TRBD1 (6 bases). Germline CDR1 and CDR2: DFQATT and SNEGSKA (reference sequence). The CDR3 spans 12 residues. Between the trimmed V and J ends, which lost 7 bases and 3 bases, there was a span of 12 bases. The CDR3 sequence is CSVMGHDYGYTV. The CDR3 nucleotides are TGCAGTGTTATGGGACACGACTATGGCTACACCGTC.

The CDR3 nucleotides are TGTGCCAGCTCACCTTTCGGACAGCGCACAGATACGCAGTATTTT. It codes for CASSPFGQRTDTQYF. The V gene is TRBV18, the J gene TRBJ2-3; perhaps TRBD1 as D (6 bases). CDR1 is KGHSH and CDR2 is LQKENI in the germline V gene. This CDR3 region has 15 residues. Trimming pared 3 bases from V and 1 base from J, leaving 11 bases between.